These 30 T cell receptor beta chains were all obtained from the same sample, sequenced in a study of control samples from healthy donors and cancer patients. Clones were sequenced by immunoSEQ multiplex PCR, and TCRdb holds only the in-frame ones, with some missing. The sample lists some 100,000 clones, around nine tenths occurring once. Material for sequencing was blood. The receptors were gathered from a woman between 50 and 59 years old in good health.

The rearrangement joins TRBV7-9 to TRBJ1-5; D remains unclear. CDR3 length: 12 amino acids. V dropped 5 bases and J dropped 7 bases, with 9 bases sitting between them. The germline CDR1 and CDR2 sequences are SEHNR and FQNEAQ (reference sequence). The CDR3 DNA is TGTGCCAGCAGCCCCGCGGGACAGCCCCAGCATTTT. Translation gives CASSPAGQPQHF.

The CDR3 spells CASSKEGQSNEKLFF. For the CDR3, the DNA is TGTGCCAGCAGTAAAGAGGGACAGTCTAATGAAAAACTGTTTTTT. V usage is TRBV2 and J usage is TRBJ1-4, with 7 positions matching TRBD1. V was pared by 5 bases and J by 3 bases, with 6 bases of the junction left unmatched. This CDR3 spans 15 amino acids. Germline CDR1 SNHLY, CDR2 FYNNEI.

The gene calls are TRBV7-3 and TRBJ2-1; 12 positions agree with TRBD2. This CDR3 region has 17 residues. V lost 2 bases to trimming and J lost 3 bases; unmatched junction nucleotides: 5. Germline V lookup: CDR1 SGHTA, CDR2 FQGTGA. The CDR3 spells CASSLVPTSGGYNEQFF. CDR3 coding DNA: TGTGCCAGCAGCTTAGTCCCGACTAGCGGGGGCTACAATGAGCAGTTCTTC. The full variable domain, in which reference TRBV7-3 and TRBJ2-1 provide the parts outside the CDR3, is GAGVSQTPSNKVTEKGKYVELRCDPISGHTALYWYRQSLGQGPEFLIYFQGTGAADDSGLPNDRFFAVRPEGSVSTLKIQRTERGDSAVYLCASSLVPTSGGYNEQFFGPGTRLTVL.

The chain employs TRBV7-3 and TRBJ2-2; tentative D call: TRBD2 (5 bases). CDR1 is SGHTA and CDR2 is FQGTGA in the germline V gene. The CDR3 totals 14 residues. V dropped 5 bases and J dropped 3 bases, with 10 bases sitting between them. Here the CDR3 DNA reads TGTGCCAGCAGCAGGTCGAGGGACACCGGGGAGCTGTTTTTT. Encoded protein: CASSRSRDTGELFF.

The chain carries TRBV20-1 and TRBJ1-3, with D uncertain. Germline CDR1 and CDR2: DFQATT and SNEGSKA (reference sequence). V shed 6 bases and J shed 7 bases, with 10 bases lying between them. The CDR3 contains 11 residues. CDR3 loop: CSAASLNTIYF. The CDR3 DNA follows: TGCAGTGCCGCCTCGTTGAACACCATATATTTT.

This clone has a single count. J is TRBJ2-5 and V is TRBV7-7; D possibly corresponds to TRBD2 (6 bases). CDR3 length: 15 amino acids. The V gene lost 5 bases and the J gene lost 5 bases, with 18 bases spanning the gap. Germline V lookup: CDR1 SSHAT, CDR2 FNYEAQ (reference sequence). DNA of the CDR3: TGTGCCAGCAGCGCGGGGTCCGGGGGATCGGAGACCCAGTACTTC. Protein: CASSAGSGGSETQYF.

In this sample, this clone turned up once. The chain links TRBV4-3 to TRBJ2-2; the D call may be TRBD1 or TRBD2 (5 bases each). Deletions cut 0 bases from V and 5 bases from J, with 13 bases between. CDR1 and CDR2 (germline): LGHNA, YSLEER. This CDR3 spans 16 amino acids. The DNA for the CDR3 is TGCGCCAGCAGCCAAGATCGTGGGGACGGGACCGGGGAGCTGTTTTTT. Protein product: CASSQDRGDGTGELFF.

CDR3 in amino acids: CAWNPVRGTEAFF. CDR3 bases: TGTGCCTGGAATCCTGTAAGGGGCACTGAAGCTTTCTTT. V is TRBV30 and J is TRBJ1-1; maybe TRBD1 (5 bases). Trimming cost V 4 bases and J 4 bases, with 13 bases left between them. Germline-derived CDR1 and CDR2 are GTSNPN and SVGIG (reference sequence). The CDR3 has 13 amino acids.

The chain joins TRBV12-3 or TRBV12-4 to TRBJ1-2; D is perhaps TRBD1 (5 bases). The CDR3 sequence is 12 residues long. The germline V and J ends were trimmed by 7 bases and 5 bases, with 11 bases remaining between them. The CDR3 DNA sequence: TGTGCCAGCACCTTAGGGGAGTATGGCTACACCTTC. As protein: CASTLGEYGYTF.

The chain combines TRBV11-1 with TRBJ2-1; D gene uncertain. Germline values: CDR1 SGHAT, CDR2 FQDESV (reference sequence). Trimming shortened V by 5 bases and J by 2 bases, and 13 bases separated the two germline ends. The CDR3 length is 15 residues. The CDR3 DNA sequence: TGTGCCAGCAGCCCGGACCGCCCTCCCTACAATGAGCAGTTCTTC. It encodes CASSPDRPPYNEQFF.

This clone was detected only once. The V gene is TRBV5-5, the J gene TRBJ1-1; perhaps TRBD1 as D (5 bases). Germline values: CDR1 SGHKS, CDR2 YYEKEE (reference sequence). V was clipped by 1 base and J by 3 bases, with 13 bases between them. The CDR3 sequence is 15 residues long. For the CDR3, the DNA is TGTGCCAGCAGCTTGTCGGATCAGGGTTACACTGAAGCTTTCTTT. It codes for CASSLSDQGYTEAFF.

V usage is TRBV4-2 and J usage is TRBJ1-1; maybe TRBD1 (5 bases). Trimming took off 0 bases at V and 6 bases at J, with 8 bases between the two ends. CDR3 length: 13 amino acids. Looked up from germline, CDR1 is LGHNA and CDR2 is YNFKEQ. In DNA, the CDR3 is TGTGCCAGCAGCCAAGAGATGGGGCCTGAAGCTTTCTTT. Its translation: CASSQEMGPEAFF.

The rearrangement links TRBV5-4 to TRBJ1-2; 8 nucleotides match TRBD1. The CDR3 consists of 12 residues. Germline CDR1 and CDR2: SGHNT and YYREEE (reference sequence). Trimming took 3 bases from V and 6 from J; bases not matched to a gene: 1. The CDR3 loop reads CASSWTGNGYTF. The CDR3 DNA sequence: TGTGCCAGCAGCTGGACAGGGAATGGCTACACCTTC.

This clone was detected only once. The J gene is TRBJ1-1, the V gene TRBV3-1 (or the pseudogene TRBV3-2), with D unclear. This CDR3 is 12 amino acids long. The V end lost 4 bases, the J end lost 6 bases, and 9 bases lay between the germline ends. Per germline, CDR1 LGHDT and CDR2 YNNKEL (reference sequence). The CDR3 sequence is CASSPAPSEAFF. The CDR3 coding sequence is TGTGCCAGCAGCCCCGCGCCTTCTGAAGCTTTCTTT.

The chain carries TRBV30 and TRBJ2-1; 8 nucleotides line up with TRBD1. The CDR3 contains 15 residues. CDR1 is GTSNPN and CDR2 is SVGIG in the germline V gene (reference sequence). The trim removed 0 bases at V and 7 bases at J, leaving 8 bases unmatched. The chain's CDR3 is CAWSVNWGDRNEQFF. In DNA form, the CDR3 reads TGTGCCTGGAGTGTAAATTGGGGGGACAGGAATGAGCAGTTCTTC.

This clone was seen a few times. The gene calls are TRBV7-2 and TRBJ1-5; D perhaps matches TRBD1 (6 bases). V was trimmed by 3 bases and J by 4 bases, leaving 10 bases between them. CDR3 length: 14 amino acids. In germline, CDR1 is SGHTA, CDR2 FQGNSA. The CDR3 reads CASSLDQGNQPQHF. The CDR3 bases are TGTGCCAGCAGCTTGGATCAGGGGAATCAGCCCCAGCATTTT.

V and J are TRBV4-3 and TRBJ1-6; TRBD1 matches 9 bases. CDR1 LGHNA and CDR2 YSLEER come from the germline V gene. Unmatched junction bases numbered 2, after V lost 0 bases and J lost 8 bases. CDR3 size: 15 residues. CDR3 protein: CASSQEGTGHSPLHF. The CDR3 DNA is TGCGCCAGCAGCCAAGAAGGGACAGGGCATTCACCCCTCCACTTT.

This chain connects TRBV7-6 to TRBJ2-3, with a possible D match to TRBD2 (5 bases). Trimming stripped 1 base from V and 2 bases from J, with 13 bases between. The V gene's germline CDR1 is SGHVS and CDR2 FNYEAQ. CDR3 length equals 16 residues. The CDR3 sequence: CASSLVAGGFTDTQYF. DNA for the CDR3: TGTGCCAGCAGCTTAGTAGCTGGAGGATTCACAGATACGCAGTATTTT.

The chain employs TRBV20-1 and TRBJ1-1; D unresolved. This CDR3 region has 11 residues. Germline-derived CDR1 and CDR2 are DFQATT and SNEGSKA (reference sequence). CDR3 sequence (DNA): TGCTATACATCCATGAACACTGAAGCTTTCTTT. Its translation: CYTSMNTEAFF.

This rearrangement joins TRBV29-1 to TRBJ1-2; D remains unclear. CDR1 and CDR2 (germline): SQVTM, ANQGSEA. The CDR3 loop spans 11 amino acids. Between the trimmed V and J ends, which lost 6 bases and 6 bases, there was a span of 11 bases. The CDR3 is CSVLLGNGYTF. Here the CDR3 DNA reads TGCAGCGTCTTATTAGGTAATGGCTACACCTTC.

The chain is built from TRBV6-4 and TRBJ1-2; a weak D match, TRBD1 (6 bases). The V end lost 5 bases, the J end lost 2 bases, and 9 bases lay between the germline ends. The CDR3 is 13 residues long. Germline lookup yields CDR1 MRHNA and CDR2 SNTAGT. CDR3 amino acids: CASSRTGNYGYTF. In DNA, the CDR3 is TGTGCCAGCAGTCGAACAGGGAACTATGGCTACACCTTC.

The rearrangement links TRBV5-1 to TRBJ2-2, with no clear D. Looked up from germline, CDR1 is SGHRS and CDR2 is YFSETQ. The V end lost 0 bases, the J end lost 1 base, and 4 bases lay between the germline ends. There are 14 residues in the CDR3. CDR3 residues: CASSLGLNTGELFF. The CDR3 DNA follows: TGCGCCAGCAGCTTGGGCTTGAACACCGGGGAGCTGTTTTTT.

The chain is built from TRBV9 and TRBJ1-1, with D perhaps TRBD1 (6 bases). Germline V gives CDR1 SGDLS, CDR2 YYNGEE. This CDR3 comprises 15 residues. Trimming shortened V by 0 bases and J by 0 bases, and 9 bases separated the two germline ends. CDR3 nucleotide sequence: TGTGCCAGCAGCGTAGGAGGGGGGTTGAACACTGAAGCTTTCTTT. It is translated as CASSVGGGLNTEAFF.

The chain is built from TRBV6-1 and TRBJ2-5; the match to TRBD1 covers 8 bases. With V trimmed by 2 bases and J by 4 bases, 24 bases remained unmatched. The CDR3 spans 21 residues. Germline CDR1 MNHNS, CDR2 SASEGT. The CDR3: CASSERVTGATSRVVRETQYF. The CDR3 DNA follows: TGTGCCAGCAGTGAAAGGGTGACAGGGGCCACTTCGCGGGTTGTTCGAGAGACCCAGTACTTC.

This clone was detected only once. V is TRBV30 and J is TRBJ2-1; 9 bases are shared with TRBD2. Trimming took 4 bases from V and 5 from J; bases not matched to a gene: 9. The CDR3 is 15 residues long. Germline V CDR1 and CDR2: GTSNPN, SVGIG (reference sequence). The CDR3 nucleotides read TGTGCCTGGATGGTAGCGGGGGTTATCGACAATGAGCAGTTCTTC. This codes for CAWMVAGVIDNEQFF.

V is TRBV24-1 and J is TRBJ2-5; 9 nucleotides agree with TRBD2. Unmatched junction bases numbered 6, after V lost 7 bases and J lost 4 bases. The CDR3 runs 14 residues. Germline V gene sequence: CDR1 KGHDR, CDR2 SFDVKD. The CDR3 here is CATSLAGYSETQYF. CDR3 coding DNA: TGTGCCACCAGCCTAGCGGGATACTCAGAGACCCAGTACTTC.

This chain uses TRBV21-1 with TRBJ2-1; whether TRBD2, the table's D call, matches the DNA was not checked. TRBV21-1 is an annotated pseudogene. The CDR3 length is 17 residues. The CDR3 loop reads CASSKDSEAGTYNEQFF. CDR3 sequence (DNA): TGTGCCAGCAGCAAGGATTCGGAAGCGGGAACCTACAATGAGCAGTTCTTC.

This chain uses TRBV18 with TRBJ1-1; 7 bases map to TRBD1. J lost 6 bases, V lost 3 bases, and 7 bases had no gene match. The germline V gene encodes CDR1 KGHSH and CDR2 LQKENI. The CDR3 is 14 residues long. In DNA, the CDR3 is TGTGCCAGCTCACCCCAACAGGGGAGGTCTGAAGCTTTCTTT. The encoded protein is CASSPQQGRSEAFF.

This chain uses TRBV7-9 with TRBJ2-3; unclear D gene. The CDR3 runs 13 residues. Trimming stripped 7 bases from V and 3 bases from J, with 11 bases between. From germline, CDR1 is SEHNR and CDR2 FQNEAQ (reference sequence). The CDR3 region is CASTQSLTDTQYF. The CDR3 bases are TGTGCCAGCACCCAGTCGCTGACAGATACGCAGTATTTT.

The gene calls are TRBV5-4 and TRBJ1-6; the D is unclear. Germline lookup yields CDR1 SGHNT and CDR2 YYREEE (reference sequence). With 3 bases removed from V and 0 bases from J, the gap between germline ends came to 10 bases. The CDR3 loop spans 16 amino acids. CDR3 bases: TGTGCCAGCAGCTCCAGAGGGAGCTCCTATAATTCACCCCTCCACTTT. Encoded protein: CASSSRGSSYNSPLHF.